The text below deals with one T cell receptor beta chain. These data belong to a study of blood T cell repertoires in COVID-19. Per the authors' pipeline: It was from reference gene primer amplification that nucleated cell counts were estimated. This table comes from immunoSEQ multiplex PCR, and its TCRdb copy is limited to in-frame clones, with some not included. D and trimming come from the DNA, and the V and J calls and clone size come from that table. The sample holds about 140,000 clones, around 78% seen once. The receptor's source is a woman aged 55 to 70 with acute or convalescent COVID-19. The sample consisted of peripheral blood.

The CDR3 sequence: CASSSPREQYF. The CDR3 DNA is TGTGCCAGCAGTTCCCCGCGGGAGCAGTACTTC. This chain connects TRBV28 to TRBJ2-7; D is undetermined. This CDR3 has 11 residues. Trimming pared 4 bases from V and 7 bases from J, leaving 8 bases between. Germline V gives CDR1 MDHEN, CDR2 SYDVKM. Combining the CDR3 with reference TRBV28 and TRBJ2-7 gives the whole variable domain DVKVTQSSRYLVKRTGEKVFLECVQDMDHENMFWYRQDPGLGLRLIYFSYDVKMKEKGDIPEGYSVSREKKERFSLILESASTNQTSMYLCASSSPREQYFGPGTRLTVT.